A single sample is the source of the 7 T cell receptor beta chains below, sequenced in a study of regulatory T cells in long-lasting Graves disease. Arm-PCR of CDR3 regions with iRepertoire HTBI primers generated TCR beta libraries. A single record per CDR3 protein comes from TCRdb applying MiXCR to the multiplex PCR reads. Among around 400,000 distinct CDR3 sequences, more than 20% were seen once, and the ten largest hold 25% to 35%. Time point meaning: persistent/refractory GD, antithyroid drugs over 5 years with positive TRAb. The authors made the TCR library using RNA they extracted from PBMCs. Material: peripheral blood mononuclear cells (PBMCs), obtained when the disease was refractory, from a patient treated with antithyroid drugs. The source of these receptors is a woman in her 40s with Graves disease.

The table lists this clonotype with many counts. The chain recombines TRBV27 with TRBJ1-1; D gene ambiguous. Trimming shortened V by 5 bases and J by 4 bases, and 14 bases separated the two germline ends. The CDR3 runs 14 residues. Germline V gene lookup returns CDR1 MNHEY and CDR2 SMNVEV (reference sequence). As DNA, the CDR3 is TGTGCCAGCAGTGCGATGACGAAGGCCACTGAAGCTTTCTTT. Translating it yields CASSAMTKATEAFF.

The sample holds many counts of this clonotype. The rearrangement links TRBV11-2 to TRBJ2-7; TRBD1 might be the D (5 bases). The CDR3 totals 13 residues. Germline assignment: CDR1 SGHAT and CDR2 FQNNGV. V was cut by 2 bases and J by 7 bases, with 12 bases left in between. Here the CDR3 reads CASSLSTGWEQYF. The CDR3 DNA follows: TGTGCCAGCAGCTTAAGTACAGGCTGGGAGCAGTACTTC.

The gene calls are TRBV5-1 and TRBJ1-4; the D gene is possibly TRBD1 (5 bases). V was pared by 3 bases and J by 8 bases, with 14 bases between. CDR3 length: 14 residues. Per germline, CDR1 SGHRS and CDR2 YFSETQ. The DNA for the CDR3 is TGCGCCAGCAGCTACGTAGGGACGGAAGAAAAACTGTTTTTT. Protein sequence: CASSYVGTEEKLFF.

Written as DNA, the CDR3 is TGTGCCAGCAGCTTGGGTTCAGGGGGCTTCGGGGAGACCCAGTACTTC. This codes for CASSLGSGGFGETQYF. The chain has TRBV5-4 and TRBJ2-5; 8 positions match TRBD1. Trimming cost V 0 bases and J 5 bases; bases outside gene matches: 9. In germline, CDR1 is SGHNT, CDR2 YYREEE (reference sequence). The CDR3 spans 16 residues.

This clonotype was detected only a few times. The V and J genes are TRBV12-3 or TRBV12-4 and TRBJ1-5; D gene ambiguous. Trimming removed 0 bases from V and 5 bases from J, with 14 bases in between. The CDR3 spans 16 residues. CDR3 sequence reads: CASSLAPVREDQPQHF. CDR3 nucleotide sequence: TGTGCCAGCAGTTTAGCGCCGGTTAGGGAGGATCAGCCCCAGCATTTT.

This chain joins TRBV12-3 or TRBV12-4 and TRBJ2-2; TRBD1 is a possible D gene (5 bases). The CDR3 contains 14 residues. Trimming removed 4 bases at V and 2 bases at J, with 8 bases between. CDR3 nucleotides: TGTGCCAGCAGTTCGACAGTCAACACCGGGGAGCTGTTTTTT. Amino acids: CASSSTVNTGELFF.

This clonotype was found many times. The rearrangement links TRBV28 to TRBJ2-7; 12 nucleotides line up with TRBD2. CDR1 is MDHEN, CDR2 SYDVKM, per germline. This CDR3 region has 16 residues. Unmatched junction bases numbered 8, after V lost 6 bases and J lost 2 bases. The chain's CDR3 is CASSHPRTSGTYEQYF. For the CDR3, the DNA is TGTGCCAGCAGCCATCCCCGGACTAGCGGGACCTACGAGCAGTACTTC.